This T cell receptor (beta chain) was found in a study of CD8+ T cells in alopecia areata. Across the whole study: Treated patients were given 5 to 10 mg oral tofacitinib twice daily. Treatment ran 6 to 18 months, with 6 months of follow-up afterward. Broader study findings: Among the top 100, expanded CD8+ clones, as well as scalp clonality, were significantly decreased by tofacitinib.

Specified treatment: oral pan-JAK inhibitor, 5-10 mg twice daily. Researchers gathered lesional scalp punch biopsies and peripheral blood from patients with alopecia areata. cDNA prepared by RNA extraction and subsequent reverse transcription served as the template for sequencing. Measured with immunoSEQ multiplex PCR; TCRdb has only the in-frame clones, and not every one. This table has 85,000 to 95,000 clones, just over 70% appearing once. The CDR3 totals 15 residues. CDR1 is SGHNT and CDR2 is YYREEE in the germline V gene (reference sequence). V was pared by 0 bases and J by 8 bases, with 16 bases between. Points on this clone: Its antigen is not identified.

The sequence derives from a human donor with alopecia areata. The rearrangement uses TRBV5-4 and TRBJ2-3, with D unclear. The sample consisted of CD8+ T cells sorted from blood, taken at approximately week 42, from a patient treated with tofacitinib. The CDR3 loop is CASSLGSSPLATQYF. In nucleotides, the CDR3 is TGTGCCAGCAGCTTGGGTTCTTCCCCTCTGGCTACGCAGTATTTT. The variable domain in full, completed from reference TRBV5-4 and TRBJ2-3, reads ETGVTQSPTHLIKTRGQQVTLRCSSQSGHNTVSWYQQALGQGPQFIFQYYREEENGRGNFPPRFSGLQFPNYSSELNVNALELDDSALYLCASSLGSSPLATQYFGPGTRLTVL.